Below are 17 T cell receptor beta chains sequenced from a single sample in a study of blood T cells in healthy people across ages. Sample-barcoded 5' priming and a J-beta primer mix drove a second PCR of roughly 6 to 12 cycles. TCRdb recomputed calls from the 5' RACE reads with MiXCR, one row per CDR3 protein. The table shows roughly 1,700,000 distinct CDR3 sequences, with roughly 30% occurring only once. The specimen was blood. The receptors come from a woman between 25 and 40 years old in good health.

This clonotype has a count of ten or more. This chain connects TRBV29-1 to TRBJ1-2; the D gene is possibly TRBD1 (6 bases). The CDR3 has 12 amino acids. The V end was cut by 6 bases, the J end by 4 bases, with 12 bases between. In germline, CDR1 is SQVTM, CDR2 ANQGSEA. This chain's CDR3 is CSVGWGAYGYTF. DNA of the CDR3: TGCAGCGTGGGTTGGGGGGCCTATGGCTACACCTTC.

V usage is TRBV7-2 and J usage is TRBJ1-5; weak D call: TRBD1 (5 bases). V was shortened by 5 bases and J by 2 bases, with 13 bases between the two germline ends. Germline loops: CDR1 SGHTA, CDR2 FQGNSA. This CDR3 contains 15 residues. As DNA, the CDR3 is TGTGCCAGCAGCCCCAGGGAGCCGGGCAATCAGCCCCAGCATTTT. Protein product: CASSPREPGNQPQHF.

V is TRBV5-1 and J is TRBJ2-7, with TRBD1 identical over 7 bases. The J call is uncertain, as TRBJ2-5 better fits the DNA end. In germline, CDR1 is SGHRS, CDR2 YFSETQ. This CDR3 region has 16 residues. CDR3 DNA: TGCGCCAGCGCCTGGACCTCTAACAGGGGAGTGGAGACCCAGTACTTC. Its protein product is CASAWTSNRGVETQYF.

The chain carries TRBV20-1 and TRBJ1-2, with D possibly being TRBD1 (5 bases). V was cut by 0 bases and J by 2 bases, with 13 bases left in between. The CDR3 loop spans 15 amino acids. The germline V gene has CDR1 DFQATT and CDR2 SNEGSKA (reference sequence). The CDR3: CSARDSSTANYGYTF. For the CDR3, the DNA is TGCAGTGCTAGAGACTCTTCGACAGCGAACTATGGCTACACCTTC.

This clonotype was counted many times. The chain carries TRBV7-2 and TRBJ2-1; D possibly corresponds to TRBD2 (5 bases). This CDR3 is 15 amino acids long. Germline CDR1 and CDR2: SGHTA and FQGNSA. V was cut by 0 bases and J by 4 bases, with 10 bases left in between. The chain's CDR3 is CASSLAGVGYNEQFF. In nucleotides, the CDR3 is TGTGCCAGCAGCTTAGCGGGAGTGGGTTACAATGAGCAGTTCTTC.

The chain couples TRBV27 to TRBJ2-5, with D perhaps TRBD2 (5 bases). This CDR3 spans 16 amino acids. Trimming took off 6 bases at V and 5 bases at J, with 22 bases between the two ends. Germline V gene lookup returns CDR1 MNHEY and CDR2 SMNVEV (reference sequence). CDR3 DNA: TGTGCCAGCAGCCATACTGCGACTATAACTAGGGAGACCCAGTACTTC. It yields the protein CASSHTATITRETQYF.

The chain uses TRBV2 and TRBJ2-1; D ambiguous. Deletions cut 6 bases from V and 8 bases from J, with 17 bases between. This CDR3 has 14 amino acids. Germline V gene lookup returns CDR1 SNHLY and CDR2 FYNNEI. CDR3 residues: CASSSRSSQDEQFF. The CDR3 DNA is TGTGCCAGCAGCTCAAGGAGTTCGCAAGATGAGCAGTTCTTC. Looking up the rest from reference TRBV2 and TRBJ2-1 gives the full variable domain: EPEVTQTPSHQVTQMGQEVILRCVPISNHLYFYWYRQILGQKVEFLVSFYNNEISEKSEIFDDQFSVERPDGSNFTLKIRSTKLEDSAMYFCASSSRSSQDEQFFGPGTRLTVL.

A few counts support this clonotype. J is TRBJ2-7 and V is TRBV20-1; D call uncertain. This CDR3 spans 15 amino acids. Trimming shortened V by 0 bases and J by 2 bases, and 14 bases separated the two germline ends. The germline gives CDR1 DFQATT, CDR2 SNEGSKA (reference sequence). The CDR3 region is CSARDFGVGAYEQYF. In nucleotides, the CDR3 is TGCAGTGCTAGAGATTTTGGGGTCGGTGCCTACGAGCAGTACTTC.

This clonotype was recorded many times. The V gene is TRBV7-2, the J gene TRBJ2-7; D could derive from TRBD1 or TRBD2 (5 bases each). CDR3 size: 15 residues. Germline loops: CDR1 SGHTA, CDR2 FQGNSA. V dropped 1 base and J dropped 0 bases, with 10 bases sitting between them. CDR3 coding DNA: TGTGCCAGCAGCTTAGGCCGGGACGGCTCCTACGAGCAGTACTTC. Protein: CASSLGRDGSYEQYF. Supplemented by reference TRBV7-2 and TRBJ2-7, the full variable domain reads GAGVSQSPSNKVTEKGKDVELRCDPISGHTALYWYRQSLGQGLEFLIYFQGNSAPDKSGLPSDRFSAERTGGSVSTLTIQRTQQEDSAVYLCASSLGRDGSYEQYFGPGTRLTVT.

In its sample, this clonotype was seen many times. The chain is built from TRBV20-1 and TRBJ2-3; D is ambiguous. The CDR3 has 14 residues. Germline V gene lookup returns CDR1 DFQATT and CDR2 SNEGSKA (reference sequence). V lost 6 bases, J lost 3 bases, and 16 bases lay in between. The CDR3 DNA is TGCAGTGCGATAAGTGGGCTTGGGACAGATACGCAGTATTTT. Its translation is CSAISGLGTDTQYF.

The gene calls are TRBV9 and TRBJ2-2; D could derive from TRBD1 or TRBD2 (5 bases each). This CDR3 has 21 amino acids. V shed 3 bases and J shed 7 bases, with 34 bases lying between them. Germline V gene data show CDR1 as SGDLS and CDR2 as YYNGEE. CDR3 nucleotide sequence: TGTGCCAGCAGCGCAACCGGGACCCAGAGACAAGAGCTTGGGTGGAGCGGGGAGCTGTTTTTT. As protein: CASSATGTQRQELGWSGELFF.

This clonotype occurred a few times. The V gene is TRBV5-1, the J gene TRBJ1-2; tentative D call: TRBD1 (5 bases). V was shortened by 7 bases and J by 0 bases, with 19 bases between the two germline ends. This CDR3 has 16 amino acids. Germline V gives CDR1 SGHRS, CDR2 YFSETQ. This CDR3 is CASGRDPSAPNYGYTF. In DNA form, the CDR3 reads TGCGCCAGCGGCCGGGACCCCTCGGCTCCTAACTATGGCTACACCTTC.

The genes are TRBV24-1 and TRBJ2-5; 7 bases are shared with TRBD1. This CDR3 comprises 15 residues. The trim removed 4 bases at V and 11 bases at J, leaving 15 bases unmatched. Germline V gives CDR1 KGHDR, CDR2 SFDVKD. This chain's CDR3 is CATSDSGQASYGQYF. Here the CDR3 DNA reads TGTGCCACCAGTGACTCCGGACAGGCCTCTTACGGGCAGTACTTC.

The V and J genes are TRBV4-3 and TRBJ1-2, with TRBD1 as a possible D gene (6 bases). The CDR3 runs 14 residues. Per the germline V gene, CDR1 is LGHNA and CDR2 is YSLEER. Trimming removed 1 base from V and 8 bases from J, with 14 bases in between. The DNA of the CDR3 is TGCGCCAGCAGCCAAGGGGCCAGGGGACGAGGCTACACCTTC. Amino acid sequence: CASSQGARGRGYTF.

The rearrangement links TRBV10-2 to TRBJ2-5; perhaps TRBD2 as D (6 bases). V gave up 4 bases and J gave up 5 bases, with 11 bases separating them. Germline V gene lookup returns CDR1 WSHSY and CDR2 SAAADI. The CDR3 sequence is 13 residues long. CDR3 in amino acids: CASSVGGKETQYF. CDR3 DNA: TGCGCCAGCAGTGTCGGAGGGAAGGAGACCCAGTACTTC.

The genes are TRBV6-6 and TRBJ1-6; 7 nucleotides agree with TRBD1. Germline loops: CDR1 MNHNY, CDR2 SVGAGI (reference sequence). The CDR3 consists of 14 residues. V lost 6 bases, J lost 14 bases, and 13 bases stayed unmatched. The CDR3 nucleotides read TGTGCCAGCAGGGAAGGGACAGAACCTCCCTCCCTCCACTTT. Translating it yields CASREGTEPPSLHF.

The chain has TRBV18 and TRBJ1-2; tentative D call: TRBD1 (6 bases). This CDR3 has 17 amino acids. Trimming cost V 2 bases and J 5 bases, with 21 bases left between them. Germline-derived CDR1 and CDR2 are KGHSH and LQKENI. The CDR3 DNA is TGTGCCAGCTCACCAGCCCGGGACACGCGTGGATCTTATGGCTACACCTTC. Protein product: CASSPARDTRGSYGYTF. Drawing the rest from reference TRBV18 and TRBJ1-2, the complete variable domain is NAGVMQNPRHLVRRRGQEARLRCSPMKGHSHVYWYRQLPEEGLKFMVYLQKENIIDESGMPKERFSAEFPKEGPSILRIQQVVRGDSAAYFCASSPARDTRGSYGYTFGSGTRLTVV.